Each of the 22 T cell receptor beta chains below was sequenced from the same sample in a study of T cell responses to AZD1222 COVID-19 vaccine. Clones were sequenced by immunoSEQ multiplex PCR, and TCRdb holds only the in-frame ones, with some missing. The table includes about 120,000 clones, almost 95% detected once. Sample: peripheral blood, taken 28 days after the second AZD1222 dose. These receptors originate from an adult who received the AZD1222 COVID-19 vaccine.

This chain uses TRBV10-1 with TRBJ1-3; tentative D call: TRBD1 (5 bases). The V end was cut by 3 bases, the J end by 9 bases, with 12 bases between. The CDR3 is 13 amino acids. Germline CDR1 and CDR2: WNHNN and SYGVQD (reference sequence). The CDR3 sequence is CASSDQRQSTIYF. Here the CDR3 DNA reads TGCGCCAGCAGTGACCAGAGACAGTCCACCATATATTTT.

The chain couples TRBV3-1 (or the pseudogene TRBV3-2) to TRBJ2-1; the match to TRBD2 covers 10 bases. V lost 8 bases to trimming and J lost 7 bases; unmatched junction nucleotides: 11. The CDR3 length is 15 residues. Germline V CDR1 and CDR2: LGHDT, YNNKEL (reference sequence). In DNA form, the CDR3 reads TGTGCCAGCTGGGGGCTAGCGGGAGATCGGAATGAGCAGTTCTTC. It codes for CASWGLAGDRNEQFF.

This chain's CDR3 is CASRSAGGSNEQFF. The CDR3 DNA reads as TGTGCCAGCAGGTCCGCTGGAGGGAGTAATGAGCAGTTCTTC. The chain joins TRBV7-3 to TRBJ2-1, with D maybe TRBD2 (6 bases). Germline lookup yields CDR1 SGHTA and CDR2 FQGTGA. This CDR3 region has 14 residues. Trimming shortened V by 6 bases and J by 7 bases, and 16 bases separated the two germline ends.

This rearrangement joins TRBV4-1 to TRBJ2-1; TRBD2 matches 11 bases. The V gene's germline CDR1 is MGHRA and CDR2 YSYEKL. V lost 4 bases and J lost 1; bases outside the gene matches: 12. CDR3 length equals 19 residues. The CDR3 DNA reads TGCGCCAGCAGCCCTCTAATCTATAGCGGGAGGGTGTCCTACAATGAGCAGTTCTTC. It codes for CASSPLIYSGRVSYNEQFF.

CDR3 residues: CASSLGHSANTGELFF. In DNA form, the CDR3 reads TGTGCCAGCAGCTTAGGCCACTCCGCGAACACCGGGGAGCTGTTTTTT. The chain recombines TRBV7-9 with TRBJ2-2; D remains ambiguous. Germline V CDR1 and CDR2: SEHNR, FQNEAQ (reference sequence). V lost 1 base to trimming and J lost 0 bases, with 9 bases between them. The CDR3 totals 16 residues.

The rearrangement uses TRBV18 and TRBJ2-4; TRBD1 agrees at 8 bases. From germline, CDR1 is KGHSH and CDR2 LQKENI. There are 14 residues in the CDR3. With 8 bases clipped from V and 2 bases from J, the junction kept 5 bases outside the gene matches. The CDR3 DNA reads as TGTGCCAGCGAGGACAGGGTTTCCAAAAACATTCAGTACTTC. Its translation: CASEDRVSKNIQYF. The whole variable domain, remainder taken from reference TRBV18 and TRBJ2-4, is NAGVMQNPRHLVRRRGQEARLRCSPMKGHSHVYWYRQLPEEGLKFMVYLQKENIIDESGMPKERFSAEFPKEGPSILRIQQVVRGDSAAYFCASEDRVSKNIQYFGAGTRLSVL.

The chain carries TRBV5-1 and TRBJ1-2; unclear D gene. This CDR3 has 13 amino acids. The V gene lost 1 base and the J gene lost 3 bases, with 7 bases spanning the gap. CDR1 and CDR2 from the germline V gene are SGHRS and YFSETQ. CDR3 nucleotides: TGCGCCAGCAGCTTGATATCGGACTATGGCTACACCTTC. Translated: CASSLISDYGYTF.

This clone has more than one count but fewer than ten. The V gene is TRBV4-1, the J gene TRBJ2-7, with TRBD1 as a possible D gene (6 bases). The CDR3 contains 13 residues. With 3 bases removed from V and 10 bases from J, the gap between germline ends came to 16 bases. Germline V CDR1 and CDR2: MGHRA, YSYEKL. The CDR3 loop reads CASSHGFEGEQYF. The CDR3 region has the DNA TGCGCCAGCAGCCACGGTTTCGAGGGGGAACAGTACTTC.

The V and J genes are TRBV5-6 and TRBJ2-1, with TRBD1 matching 8 bases. The CDR3 has 12 amino acids. Germline V lookup: CDR1 SGHDT, CDR2 YYEEEE. The ends lost 3 bases at V and 7 bases at J; junction bases unmatched: 0. The CDR3 reads CASSWTGNEQFF. The CDR3 DNA is TGTGCCAGCAGCTGGACAGGGAATGAGCAGTTCTTC.

This clone has just one count. The chain employs TRBV28 and TRBJ2-7; tentative D call: TRBD2 (8 bases). Deletions cut 6 bases from V and 2 bases from J, with 17 bases between. The CDR3 length is 15 residues. The germline V gene has CDR1 MDHEN and CDR2 SYDVKM. The CDR3 protein is CASSRGGQPTYEQYF. CDR3 nucleotide sequence: TGTGCCAGCAGCCGGGGGGGACAGCCGACCTACGAGCAGTACTTC.

The chain couples TRBV28 to TRBJ1-4; no clear D. V lost 9 bases and J lost 5, with 7 bases in between. The length of the CDR3 is 11 residues. Germline V lookup: CDR1 MDHEN, CDR2 SYDVKM. CDR3 region: CASGLNEKLFF. The CDR3 region has the DNA TGTGCCAGTGGGTTGAATGAAAAACTGTTTTTT.

V is TRBV6-5 and J is TRBJ1-1; the match to TRBD1 covers 7 bases. The CDR3 length is 14 residues. J was trimmed by 4 bases and V by 5 bases; bases with no gene match: 7. Germline lookup yields CDR1 MNHEY and CDR2 SVGAGI. CDR3 loop: CASSNGQDGTEAFF. The CDR3 DNA reads as TGTGCCAGCAGTAATGGACAGGACGGCACTGAAGCTTTCTTT.

The table lists this clone with a count of one. This chain uses TRBV28 with TRBJ1-5; 8 positions agree with TRBD1. CDR3 length equals 15 residues. Germline CDR1 MDHEN, CDR2 SYDVKM. V lost 8 bases to trimming and J lost 4 bases; unmatched junction nucleotides: 10. The DNA for the CDR3 is TGTGCCAGCCTTAATGGACAGGGAAAGAATCAGCCCCAGCATTTT. Translation gives CASLNGQGKNQPQHF.

The chain has TRBV11-1 and TRBJ1-6; no firm D call. This CDR3 has 15 residues. The germline V and J ends were trimmed by 5 bases and 17 bases, with 25 bases remaining between them. The germline CDR1 and CDR2 sequences are SGHAT and FQDESV (reference sequence). CDR3 DNA: TGTGCCAGCAGCCTCCGAGGCGACCCGATCGCCCCCGTCCACTTT. This gives the protein CASSLRGDPIAPVHF.

This sequence joins TRBV29-1 and TRBJ2-3; tentatively, D is TRBD2 (6 bases). Germline CDR1 and CDR2: SQVTM and ANQGSEA. The CDR3 is 13 residues long. V shed 0 bases and J shed 3 bases, with 7 bases lying between them. This CDR3 is CSVEEGGTDTQYF. The CDR3, as DNA: TGCAGCGTTGAAGAGGGGGGAACAGATACGCAGTATTTT.

This clone was observed at least ten times. This chain connects TRBV28 to TRBJ1-6, with unresolved D. This CDR3 contains 15 residues. CDR1 is MDHEN, CDR2 SYDVKM, per germline. V dropped 3 bases and J dropped 0 bases, with 6 bases sitting between them. The CDR3 bases are TGTGCCAGCAGTTTCCCGAGCTCCTATAATTCACCCCTCCACTTT. Protein product: CASSFPSSYNSPLHF.

This clone was seen a few times. The rearrangement uses TRBV4-1 and TRBJ1-6, with unresolved D. The CDR3 loop spans 15 amino acids. V lost 0 bases and J 8 bases, leaving 11 bases between the germline ends. Germline V gene lookup returns CDR1 MGHRA and CDR2 YSYEKL. In DNA form, the CDR3 reads TGCGCCAGCAGCCAAGAAGGGTGGGTCGATTCACCCCTCCACTTT. As protein: CASSQEGWVDSPLHF.

V gene TRBV5-4 combines with J gene TRBJ2-7; D might be TRBD1 (6 bases). Trimming removed 4 bases at V and 6 bases at J, with 26 bases between. This CDR3 is built from 17 residues. Germline V gives CDR1 SGHNT, CDR2 YYREEE (reference sequence). The CDR3 nucleotides read TGTGCCAGCAGCGGGGGCACAGACAGACCAACCCTCGTCGAGCAGTACTTC. It codes for CASSGGTDRPTLVEQYF.

In this sample, this clone turned up once. Relative to the germline gene, one junction end is altered; a read error may explain this. The V call is TRBV6-1, the J call TRBJ2-7, with TRBD1 matching 9 bases. CDR1 and CDR2 from the germline V gene are MNHNS and SASEGT. This CDR3 spans 14 amino acids. This CDR3 reads CASSQAGTGYEQYF. The CDR3 bases are TGTGCCAGCAGTCAAGCCGGGACAGGGTACGAGCAGTACTTC.

The chain combines TRBV9 with TRBJ2-7, with 14 bases matching TRBD2. Germline CDR1 is SGDLS and CDR2 is YYNGEE. Trimming took 6 bases from V and 6 from J; bases not matched to a gene: 5. The CDR3 is 14 residues long. This chain's CDR3 is CASTPGLAGAEQYF. In nucleotides, the CDR3 is TGTGCCAGCACCCCGGGACTAGCGGGAGCCGAGCAGTACTTC.

This sequence joins TRBV2 and TRBJ2-2, with D perhaps matching TRBD2 (7 bases). Trimming shortened V by 10 bases and J by 5 bases, and 32 bases separated the two germline ends. The CDR3 runs to 19 residues. CDR1 is SNHLY, CDR2 FYNNEI, per germline. CDR3 nucleotide sequence: TGTGCCATAGGACAGCTCATGGCTAGGGGGGGGTACAATACCGGGGAGCTGTTTTTT. This codes for CAIGQLMARGGYNTGELFF.

This clone was seen once. The chain recombines TRBV2 with TRBJ1-2; no clear D gene. This CDR3 region has 16 residues. Germline V gene sequence: CDR1 SNHLY, CDR2 FYNNEI. The germline V and J ends were trimmed by 3 bases and 0 bases, with 14 bases remaining between them. The DNA for the CDR3 is TGTGCCAGCAGTGATTTATACGGAAGGTCTAACTATGGCTACACCTTC. Translating gives CASSDLYGRSNYGYTF.